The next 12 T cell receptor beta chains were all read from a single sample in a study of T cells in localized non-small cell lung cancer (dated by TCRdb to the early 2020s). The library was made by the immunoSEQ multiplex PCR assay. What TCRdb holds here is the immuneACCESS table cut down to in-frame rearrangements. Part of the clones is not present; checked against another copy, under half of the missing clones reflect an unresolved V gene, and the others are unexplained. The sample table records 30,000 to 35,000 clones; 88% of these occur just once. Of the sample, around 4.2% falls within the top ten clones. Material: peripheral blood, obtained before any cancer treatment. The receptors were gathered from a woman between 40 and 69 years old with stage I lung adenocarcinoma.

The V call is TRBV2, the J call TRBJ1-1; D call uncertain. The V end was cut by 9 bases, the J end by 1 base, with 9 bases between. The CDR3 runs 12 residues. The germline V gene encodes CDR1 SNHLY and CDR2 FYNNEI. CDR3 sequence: CASTVGNTEAFF. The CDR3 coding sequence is TGTGCCAGTACAGTGGGGAACACTGAAGCTTTCTTT.

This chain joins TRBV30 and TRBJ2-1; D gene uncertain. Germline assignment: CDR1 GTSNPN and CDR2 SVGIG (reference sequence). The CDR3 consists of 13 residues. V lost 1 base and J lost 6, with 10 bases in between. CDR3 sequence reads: CAWSAKLFNEQFF. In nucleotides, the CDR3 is TGTGCCTGGAGTGCGAAACTTTTCAATGAGCAGTTCTTC.

The CDR3 nucleotides are TGTGCCAGCAGCCAAGTGGCCTACAATGAGCAGTTCTTC. It specifies CASSQVAYNEQFF. The J gene is TRBJ2-1, the V gene TRBV14; no definite D call. The ends were cut back, 1 base at V and 2 bases at J, with 3 bases in the middle. Looked up from germline, CDR1 is SGHDN and CDR2 is FVKESK. The CDR3 is 13 amino acids.

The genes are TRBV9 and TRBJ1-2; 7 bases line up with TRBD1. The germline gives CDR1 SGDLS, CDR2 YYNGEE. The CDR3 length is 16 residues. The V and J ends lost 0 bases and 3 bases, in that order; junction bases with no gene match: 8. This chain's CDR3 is CASSVGPTTGYYGYTF. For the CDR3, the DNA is TGTGCCAGCAGCGTAGGCCCGACGACAGGGTACTATGGCTACACCTTC.

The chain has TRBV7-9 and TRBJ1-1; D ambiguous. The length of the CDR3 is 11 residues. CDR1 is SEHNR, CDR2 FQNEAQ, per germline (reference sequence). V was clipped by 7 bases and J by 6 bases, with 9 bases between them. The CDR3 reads CASTDGAEAFF. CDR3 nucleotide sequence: TGTGCCAGCACCGATGGGGCTGAAGCTTTCTTT.

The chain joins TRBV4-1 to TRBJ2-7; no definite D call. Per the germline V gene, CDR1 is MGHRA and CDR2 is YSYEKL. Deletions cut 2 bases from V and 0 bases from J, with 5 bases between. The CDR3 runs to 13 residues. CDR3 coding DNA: TGCGCCAGCAGCCAACTGAACTCCTACGAGCAGTACTTC. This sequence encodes CASSQLNSYEQYF.

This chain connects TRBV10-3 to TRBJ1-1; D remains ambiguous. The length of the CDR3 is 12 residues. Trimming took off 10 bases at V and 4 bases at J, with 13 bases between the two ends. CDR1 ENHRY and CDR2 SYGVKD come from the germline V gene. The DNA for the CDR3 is TGTGCCACGAGAGAAGGAGCCACTGAAGCTTTCTTT. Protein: CATREGATEAFF.

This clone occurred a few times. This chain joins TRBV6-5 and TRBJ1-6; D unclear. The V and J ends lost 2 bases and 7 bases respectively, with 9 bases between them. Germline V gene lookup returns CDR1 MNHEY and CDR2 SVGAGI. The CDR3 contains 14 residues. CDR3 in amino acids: CASSYQQENSPLHF. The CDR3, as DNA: TGTGCCAGCAGTTACCAGCAGGAAAATTCACCCCTCCACTTT.

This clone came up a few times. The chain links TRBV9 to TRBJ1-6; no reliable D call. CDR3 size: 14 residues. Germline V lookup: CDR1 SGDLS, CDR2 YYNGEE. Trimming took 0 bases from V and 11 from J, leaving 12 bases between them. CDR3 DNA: TGTGCCAGCAGCGTAGTTGCGGACCGGCCACCCCTCCACTTT. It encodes CASSVVADRPPLHF.

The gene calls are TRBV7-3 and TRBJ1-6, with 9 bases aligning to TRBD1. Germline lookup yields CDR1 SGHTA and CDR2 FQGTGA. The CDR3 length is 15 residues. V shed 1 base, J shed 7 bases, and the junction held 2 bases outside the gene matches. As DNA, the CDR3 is TGTGCCAGCAGCTTAATGACAGGGGGGAATTCACCCCTCCACTTT. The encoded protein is CASSLMTGGNSPLHF. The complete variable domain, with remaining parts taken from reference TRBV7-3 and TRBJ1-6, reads GAGVSQTPSNKVTEKGKYVELRCDPISGHTALYWYRQSLGQGPEFLIYFQGTGAADDSGLPNDRFFAVRPEGSVSTLKIQRTERGDSAVYLCASSLMTGGNSPLHFGNGTRLTVT.

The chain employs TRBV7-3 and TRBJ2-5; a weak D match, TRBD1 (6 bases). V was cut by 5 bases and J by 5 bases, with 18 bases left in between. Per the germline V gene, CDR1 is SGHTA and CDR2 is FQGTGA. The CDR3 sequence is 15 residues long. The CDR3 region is CASSPSGAKRETQYF. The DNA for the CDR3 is TGTGCCAGCAGCCCTTCAGGGGCGAAAAGGGAGACCCAGTACTTC. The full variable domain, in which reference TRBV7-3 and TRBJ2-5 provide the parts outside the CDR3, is GAGVSQTPSNKVTEKGKYVELRCDPISGHTALYWYRQSLGQGPEFLIYFQGTGAADDSGLPNDRFFAVRPEGSVSTLKIQRTERGDSAVYLCASSPSGAKRETQYFGPGTRLLVL.

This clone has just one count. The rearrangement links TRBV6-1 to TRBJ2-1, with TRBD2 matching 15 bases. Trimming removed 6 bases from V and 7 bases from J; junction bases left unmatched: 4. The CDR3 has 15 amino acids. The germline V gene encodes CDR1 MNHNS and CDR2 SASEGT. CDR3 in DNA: TGTGCCAGCAGGAGGACTAGCGGGGGGGCGAATGAGCAGTTCTTC. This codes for CASRRTSGGANEQFF.